This T cell receptor (beta chain) was identified during a study of blood T cell repertoires in COVID-19 (TCRdb year 2020). Concerning the study at large: Samples covering the acute and convalescent phases of COVID-19 were provided by collaborators in the United States, Italy and Spain. The prospective study material was composed of cDNA or gDNA derived from T cells, B-cell-depleted T cells, or PBMCs. Deeply sampled blood TCRbeta repertoires from subjects exposed to, actively infected with, or recovered from COVID-19 were included in the dataset. The repertoires were made available in a free public database intended to serve as a resource for research on the immune response to SARS-CoV-2. Samples came from the ongoing ImmuneRACE study (first 160 participants) plus 1,254 subjects from 6 global collaborators. Nearly every sample came with metadata listing a de-identified subject ID, COVID-19 status, age in years and sex. Where available, HLA class I and class II types were obtained from metadata supplied by the sample provider rather than from assay-based typing.

The research as a whole found: Clinical and demographic metadata were provided uncurated, with the amount varying by source and participant.

TCRbeta CDR3 regions were amplified from genomic DNA using the immunoSEQ Assay, a bias-controlled multiplex PCR. As for how the authors treated the data: Nucleated cell counts per sample were estimated from amplification of reference gene primers within the assay. To quantify the absolute abundance of each unique TCRbeta CDR3 rearrangement, sequence reads were collapsed and filtered. For each sample, productive Simpson clonality was calculated by taking the square root of Simpson's diversity index across productive rearrangements. The source is immuneACCESS, and TCRdb retained only in-frame sequences with V and J called. Part of the clones is not carried over; for the studies checked, unresolved V genes explain less than half of this, and the remainder is unexplained. V, J and clone size are taken as reported in that table, and D and trimming were inferred from the DNA itself. Across this sample there are around 100,000 clones, with more than 75% seen only once. The top ten hold 4% to 5% of the sample.

The germline V gene provides CDR1 SNHLY and CDR2 FYNNEI. The V and J ends are trimmed by 7 bases and 4 bases, leaving 5 bases between them. The CDR3 has 11 amino acids, counting the end cysteine and phenylalanine. The only DNA kept is the CDR3, 33 bases in frame from the first base. Collaborating institutions collected whole blood in K2EDTA tubes following their own protocols. Collaborator samples were shipped for TCRbeta analysis as frozen whole blood, isolated PBMCs, or DNA extracted from either sample type. Notes on this clone: Its antigen target is currently unknown. No clone much larger than this one lies a single base away; base qualities are absent.

The sequenced material came from peripheral blood. The chain couples TRBV2 to TRBJ2-1, with an unclear D gene assignment. The receptor was derived from a man between 35 and 55 years old with acute or convalescent COVID-19. Here the CDR3 is given as CASTGYNEQFF. DNA sequence: TGTGCCAGCACCGGGTACAATGAGCAGTTCTTC.